The 14 T cell receptor beta chains listed next were all sequenced from one sample in a study of shared clonotypes between healthy human individuals. Clones were sequenced by immunoSEQ multiplex PCR, and TCRdb holds only the in-frame ones, with some missing. Among some 1,100,000 clones listed, about 80% were seen once. Source material: memory CD4+ T cells from PBMCs. Subset defined: CD45RA-negative fraction. The receptors stem from a man younger than 30 in good health. Some clones in this sample may be carry-over from other donors' samples.

The J gene is TRBJ1-5, the V gene TRBV27; D might be TRBD1 (6 bases). The CDR3 sequence is 14 residues long. CDR1 MNHEY and CDR2 SMNVEV come from the germline V gene (reference sequence). V lost 5 bases and J 7 bases, leaving 15 bases between the germline ends. The chain's CDR3 is CASSPQGSRQPQHF. The CDR3 nucleotides are TGTGCCAGCAGTCCCCAGGGGTCAAGGCAGCCCCAGCATTTT.

The CDR3 protein is CASRGGRKETQYF. CDR3 nucleotides: TGTGCCAGCAGGGGGGGCAGGAAAGAGACCCAGTACTTC. This chain uses TRBV6-6 with TRBJ2-5; D is possibly TRBD1 or TRBD2 (6 bases each). Trimming shortened V by 6 bases and J by 3 bases, and 11 bases separated the two germline ends. Germline loops: CDR1 MNHNY, CDR2 SVGAGI (reference sequence). This CDR3 has 13 amino acids.

The chain joins TRBV21-1 to TRBJ2-7. TRBV21-1 is recorded as a pseudogene. The CDR3 covers 12 residues. CDR3 DNA: TGTGCCAGCAGCAAGTTTAGACCCGGATTGCACTTC. As protein: CASSKFRPGLHF.

The chain uses TRBV11-2 and TRBJ1-5; the match to TRBD1 covers 9 bases. Unmatched junction bases numbered 8, after V lost 6 bases and J lost 5 bases. The V gene's germline CDR1 is SGHAT and CDR2 FQNNGV. The CDR3 has 15 residues. The CDR3 nucleotides are TGTGCCAGCAGTAGACAGGGGGGTATTGATCAGCCCCAGCATTTT. Residues: CASSRQGGIDQPQHF.

The chain links TRBV29-1 to TRBJ2-1; 11 bases agree with TRBD2. Germline lookup yields CDR1 SQVTM and CDR2 ANQGSEA. Trimming cost V 3 bases and J 9 bases; bases outside gene matches: 7. This CDR3 comprises 14 residues. CDR3 protein: CSVDRPSGRFEQFF. Written as DNA, the CDR3 is TGCAGCGTTGACCGGCCTAGCGGGAGGTTTGAGCAGTTCTTC.

A few counts support this clone. The chain has TRBV29-1 and TRBJ1-2; D call uncertain. With 2 bases removed from V and 7 bases from J, the gap between germline ends came to 17 bases. The CDR3 is 14 residues long. The germline V gene encodes CDR1 SQVTM and CDR2 ANQGSEA. The CDR3 DNA sequence: TGCAGCGTTGAATTAGGCCTGCCCTATGGTGGCTACACCTTC. Amino acid sequence: CSVELGLPYGGYTF.

For this clone: This sample also contains other DNA sequences that code for the same CDR3. This chain connects TRBV27 to TRBJ1-2; D unresolved. V lost 2 bases to trimming and J lost 2 bases, with 6 bases between them. The length of the CDR3 is 13 residues. Looked up from germline, CDR1 is MNHEY and CDR2 is SMNVEV (reference sequence). The CDR3 loop is CASSLGRNYGYTF. The CDR3 nucleotides are TGTGCCAGCAGTTTAGGCCGGAACTATGGCTACACCTTC.

V is TRBV7-2 and J is TRBJ2-3; TRBD1 aligns across 10 bases. Trimming took 5 bases from V and 4 from J; bases not matched to a gene: 9. The CDR3 is 16 residues long. CDR1 SGHTA and CDR2 FQGNSA come from the germline V gene. This CDR3 is CASSPRDRGGADTQYF. CDR3 DNA: TGTGCCAGCAGCCCCAGGGACAGGGGAGGGGCAGATACGCAGTATTTT.

V and J are TRBV10-3 and TRBJ1-1; unclear D gene. Germline loops: CDR1 ENHRY, CDR2 SYGVKD. Trimming cost V 0 bases and J 3 bases, with 5 bases left between them. The CDR3 loop spans 13 amino acids. The CDR3 bases are TGTGCCATCAGTGAGTCTGGGCACACTGAAGCTTTCTTT. Protein sequence: CAISESGHTEAFF.

V and J are TRBV19 and TRBJ1-1; D is uncertain. The CDR3 covers 14 residues. The V end lost 5 bases, the J end lost 8 bases, and 18 bases lay between the germline ends. The germline CDR1 and CDR2 sequences are LNHDA and SQIVND (reference sequence). Here the CDR3 reads CASSALSPPLEAFF. The DNA of the CDR3 is TGTGCCAGTAGTGCCCTTTCCCCCCCCCTAGAAGCTTTCTTT.

This sequence joins TRBV28 and TRBJ2-1; 9 bases line up with TRBD1. In germline, CDR1 is MDHEN, CDR2 SYDVKM. V shed 3 bases and J 8 bases; nucleotides not matched to a gene: 8. This CDR3 is built from 15 residues. CDR3 nucleotide sequence: TGTGCCAGCAGTTTGGGCCTGACAGGGGGGGATGAGCAGTTCTTC. Protein: CASSLGLTGGDEQFF.

The chain is built from TRBV7-9 and TRBJ2-7; 11 bases line up with TRBD1. Trimming at V came to 5 bases and at J to 5 bases, leaving 5 bases not matched to a gene. Germline-derived CDR1 and CDR2 are SEHNR and FQNEAQ (reference sequence). The CDR3 runs to 14 residues. The CDR3 DNA reads TGTGCCAGCAGCAGGGACAGGGGGATGAACGAGCAGTACTTC. Protein product: CASSRDRGMNEQYF.

This clone showed up just once. The genes are TRBV6-5 and TRBJ2-7, with 8 nucleotides matching TRBD1. This CDR3 region has 15 residues. With 5 bases clipped from V and 3 bases from J, the junction kept 9 bases outside the gene matches. CDR1 and CDR2 from the germline V gene are MNHEY and SVGAGI. In DNA, the CDR3 is TGTGCCAGCAGTACCTCCGGGACAGGACACTACGAGCAGTACTTC. The encoded protein is CASSTSGTGHYEQYF.

The chain uses TRBV29-1 and TRBJ2-5, with 14 bases identical to TRBD2. Per germline, CDR1 SQVTM and CDR2 ANQGSEA. The CDR3 runs 13 residues. J was trimmed by 10 bases and V by 7 bases; bases with no gene match: 8. The CDR3 loop is CSAAGLAGGIQYF. CDR3 nucleotides: TGCAGCGCTGCCGGACTAGCGGGAGGAATCCAGTACTTC.